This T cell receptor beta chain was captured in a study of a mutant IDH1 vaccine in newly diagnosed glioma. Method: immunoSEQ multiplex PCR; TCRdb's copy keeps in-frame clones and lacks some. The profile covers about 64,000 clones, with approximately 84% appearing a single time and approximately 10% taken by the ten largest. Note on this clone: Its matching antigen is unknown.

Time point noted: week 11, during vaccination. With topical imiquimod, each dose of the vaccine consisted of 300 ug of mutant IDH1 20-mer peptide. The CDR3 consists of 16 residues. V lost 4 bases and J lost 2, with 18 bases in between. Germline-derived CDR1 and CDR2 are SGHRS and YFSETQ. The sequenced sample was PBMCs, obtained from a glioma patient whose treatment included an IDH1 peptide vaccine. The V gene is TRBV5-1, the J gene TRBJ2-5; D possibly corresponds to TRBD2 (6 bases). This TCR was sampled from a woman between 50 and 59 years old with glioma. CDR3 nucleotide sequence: TGCGCCAGCAGCGGATATACGGGACTCTTTCAAGAGACCCAGTACTTC. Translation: CASSGYTGLFQETQYF.